This T cell receptor (beta chain) was documented in a study of blood T cell repertoires in COVID-19. Study context: The cDNA or gDNA used as material had been derived from T cells, B-cell-depleted T cells, or PBMCs.

Repertoires were generated with immunoSEQ multiplex PCR, while TCRdb's copy carries only in-frame clones and drops some. Altogether approximately 190,000 clones are present, less than 90% being singletons, with the ten largest covering less than 20%. This receptor was taken from a human donor in a cohort sampled during active COVID-19. Sequencing was carried out using peripheral blood.

The DNA for the CDR3 is TGTGCCAGTAGTGCCAGCCCAGGGTGGGAGCCCCAGCATTTT. This gives the protein CASSASPGWEPQHF. The rearrangement uses TRBV19 and TRBJ1-5, with a possible D match to TRBD1 (5 bases). Germline V CDR1 and CDR2: LNHDA, SQIVND (reference sequence). Trimming pared 5 bases from V and 8 bases from J, leaving 16 bases between. The CDR3 covers 14 residues.